This T cell receptor beta chain is from a study of PD-1 blockade in classical Hodgkin lymphoma. After autologous stem cell transplantation all patients relapsed, and prior brentuximab vedotin exposure differed between cohorts. Patients' outcomes at their best amounted to complete response, partial response or progressive disease. Germline-derived CDR1 and CDR2 are MNHNY and SVGAGI (reference sequence). Trimming cost V 5 bases and J 0 bases; bases outside gene matches: 3. The CDR3 extends over 15 amino acids. Using immunoSEQ multiplex PCR, the repertoire was profiled, and TCRdb retains in-frame clones only, with some absent. The table lists around 40,000 clones, 78% of them singletons.

The sequenced sample was peripheral blood mononuclear cells (PBMCs), obtained at baseline. This chain joins TRBV6-6 and TRBJ1-4, with 7 bases matching TRBD1. This TCR was sampled from a human donor with classical Hodgkin lymphoma. CDR3 DNA: TGTGCCAGCAGTCAGGACAGGACAACTAATGAAAAACTGTTTTTT. Translation gives CASSQDRTTNEKLFF.